This T cell receptor beta chain was obtained from a study of CD8 T cells in ankylosing spondylitis. This clonotype came up a few times. TCRdb reprocessed the 5' RACE reads via MiXCR and lists one record per CDR3 protein. The sample contains some 120,000 distinct CDR3 sequences, around 15% of which appear only once. CDR3 length: 15 residues. V gave up 5 bases and J gave up 7 bases, with 21 bases separating them. Germline CDR1 is MNHEY and CDR2 is SMNVEV (reference sequence). Input material: blood, either unsorted or a sorted T cell fraction (not recorded which). This TCR came from a female donor with ankylosing spondylitis or in good health (not recorded which). This chain connects TRBV27 to TRBJ2-7; D is possibly TRBD2 (7 bases). CDR3 in DNA: TGTGCCAGCAGTACGCCGGGTAAAGGGGGGGGGGAGCAGTACTTC. It codes for CASSTPGKGGGEQYF.